Below, one TCR beta chain is given with its context. Its target antigen remains unknown. Base quality data are lacking; no much larger clone is found one base away. This same CDR3 is encoded by further DNA sequences in the sample. This specimen's time point label, interpreted: about 28 days (+/-7) after the second vaccine dose. AZD1222 recipients whose second dose came at about 4 weeks and those whose second dose came at about 12 weeks were combined into one group, since spike-specific TCR depth and breadth did not differ between the two schedules. Samples from vaccinated people were obtained from the UK trials COV001 and COV002, which included a single-blind randomized controlled phase 2/3 trial of AZD1222 (ChAdOx1 nCoV-19) in healthy adults. Trial participant PBMC samples were collected at day 0 and day 28 after the second dose for TCRbeta chain sequencing. This record belongs to a study of T cell responses to AZD1222 COVID-19 vaccine (dated by TCRdb to the early 2020s). In terms of the full investigation: TCR sequencing was performed for about 250 trial participants, of whom around 210 were given two doses of AZD1222 and approximately 26 were given two doses of MenACWY control vaccine. Trial participants were enrolled by age into subgroups of 18-55, 56-69 and 70-plus years, and roughly 150, 30 and 60 TCR-sequenced participants, respectively, were included in these subgroups.

Its CDR3 holds 13 amino acids, cysteine through phenylalanine. Here the CDR3 DNA is all that survives: 39 bases in frame from base 1. At the junction V is shortened by 3 bases and J by 1 base, with 4 bases in between. CDR1 and CDR2 are drawn from the germline V gene (reference sequence): MNHEY, SMNVEV. Overall results and qualifications from the work: Conclusions about previously exposed vaccinees are limited, since just five or six AZD1222 recipients were seropositive for SARS-CoV-2 at baseline. The whole spike protein was spanned by vaccine-associated CD4 TCRs, and dominant responses were seen in regions 160-218 and 743-854. Because no samples from the day 14 peak response were available, repertoires could be characterized only after the peak T cell response. The 56-69-year group was small, and its depth increase did not reach significance, likely because of low power. Participants were mostly white British, with more females than males. The authors suggested clonal diversity may have been underestimated. Spike-specific TCR breadth and depth rose significantly after two AZD1222 doses compared with day 0 and with MenACWY recipients. Reportedly, almost half of the unique spike-specific TCRs recognized epitopes lying outside the regions that are mutated in the B.1.351 and B.1.1.7 variants.

The CDR3 regions of human TCRbeta chains were analyzed by immunosequencing. Under the source paper's analysis protocol: Repertoire TCRs were checked for matches against a reference library of SARS-CoV-2-specific TCRs that had been generated using the MIRA antigen-specificity platform. Breadth was defined as the fraction of unique TCRs that were SARS-CoV-2-associated, and depth was defined as the fraction of total T cells that were SARS-CoV-2-associated. Using the MIRA data, every spike-specific TCR was mapped to the spike region that the TCR reacted to and assigned to either a CD4 or a CD8 class. Log10-transformed breadth and depth values were compared by one-way ANOVA with Sidak's multiple comparisons tests. This is the immuneACCESS table as TCRdb keeps it, with only in-frame sequences that have V and J called. A part of the clones is gone; compared with another copy, unresolved V genes explain less than half, and the rest is unexplained. V, J and clone size reflect that table, while D and trimming were determined from the DNA. The sample table shows 100,000 to 150,000 clones, and about 91% are seen once. In total, the top ten clones hold about 2.1% of the sample.

This chain is built from TRBV27 and TRBJ1-5, with no confident D gene call. The origin of this receptor is an adult who received the AZD1222 COVID-19 vaccine. The sequenced sample was peripheral blood, obtained 28 days after the second AZD1222 dose. The sequenced DNA: TGTGCCAGCAGTTTGGGGAGCAATCAGCCCCAGCATTTT. This sequence encodes CASSLGSNQPQHF.